The rows below give T cell receptor beta chains drawn from one sample of a study of CD8 T cells in ankylosing spondylitis. TCRdb used MiXCR to reprocess the 5' RACE reads, holding one entry per CDR3 protein. Among 200,000 to 250,000 distinct CDR3 sequences listed, approximately 7.6% were seen once. The sequencing sample was made of blood, either unsorted or a sorted T cell fraction (not recorded which). These receptors were obtained from a female donor with ankylosing spondylitis or in good health (not recorded which). Each CDR3 is given with its conserved first and last residue. A D gene is named only where the DNA matches it firmly. Size tells how often a clone was seen (once, few, many) or the class of an expanded clone, and some rows leave it out.

V	length	size	J	D	CDR3	DNA
TRBV5-5	14	many	TRBJ1-3	.	CASSPSSSGNTIYF	TGTGCCAGCAGCCCGTCATCCTCTGGAAACACCATATATTTT
TRBV12-3/TRBV12-4	11	many	TRBJ1-1	.	CASTEGGEAFF	TGTGCCAGCACGGAGGGCGGTGAAGCTTTCTTT
TRBV29-1	13	few	TRBJ2-3	TRBD2	CSVDISGEDTQYF	TGCAGCGTTGATATAAGCGGGGAGGATACGCAGTATTTT
TRBV29-1	13	many	TRBJ2-7	TRBD2	CSAGTSGSYEQYF	TGCAGCGCCGGGACTAGCGGTTCCTACGAGCAGTACTTC
TRBV12-5	16	many	TRBJ2-6	.	CASGLVRDTGANVLTF	TGTGCTAGTGGTTTGGTACGAGACACTGGGGCCAACGTCCTGACTTTC
TRBV4-3	16	many	TRBJ1-6	TRBD1	CASSQIKWDRNSPLHF	TGCGCCAGCAGCCAGATTAAATGGGACAGGAATTCACCCCTCCACTTT
TRBV5-1	15	many	TRBJ2-1	TRBD1	CASSLWQGADGEQFF	TGCGCCAGCAGCTTGTGGCAGGGGGCGGATGGTGAGCAGTTCTTC
TRBV4-3	14	many	TRBJ1-1	.	CASSFQWLNTEAFF	TGCGCCAGCAGCTTTCAGTGGCTGAACACTGAAGCTTTCTTT
TRBV5-6	15	many	TRBJ2-5	TRBD1	CASGPGTGGGETQYF	TGTGCCAGCGGACCCGGGACAGGGGGCGGAGAGACCCAGTACTTC
TRBV15	13	many	TRBJ2-5	.	CATSRDPGETQYF	TGTGCCACCAGCAGAGATCCGGGAGAGACCCAGTACTTC
TRBV6-2/TRBV6-3	14	many	TRBJ2-7	TRBD2	CASSLGGRGYEQYF	TGTGCCAGCAGTCTCGGCGGGAGAGGTTACGAGCAGTACTTC
TRBV5-1	17	many	TRBJ2-3	.	CASSVGLGAPQTDTQYF	TGCGCCAGCAGTGTCGGGTTGGGGGCGCCCCAAACAGATACGCAGTATTTT
TRBV29-1	11	many	TRBJ1-1	.	CSVPRETEAFF	TGCAGCGTTCCCAGGGAAACTGAAGCTTTCTTT
TRBV12-3/TRBV12-4	18	many	TRBJ1-1	.	CASSLGRVERWGNTEAFF	TGTGCCAGCAGTTTAGGACGGGTGGAGCGGTGGGGTAACACTGAAGCTTTCTTT
TRBV6-2/TRBV6-3	11	many	TRBJ2-1	.	CASGAYNEQFF	TGTGCCAGCGGCGCGTACAATGAGCAGTTCTTC
TRBV5-1	16	.	TRBJ2-3	TRBD2	CASRQGGRSGTDTQYF	TGCGCCAGCAGACAAGGCGGGAGGAGTGGCACAGATACGCAGTATTTT
TRBV9	13	many	TRBJ2-5	.	CASSTTALETQYF	TGTGCCAGCAGCACTACAGCGCTGGAGACCCAGTACTTC
TRBV12-3/TRBV12-4	16	many	TRBJ1-6	.	CASSHRNQGRRSPLHF	TGTGCCAGCAGTCACCGCAACCAGGGGCGTCGTTCACCCCTCCACTTT
TRBV6-2/TRBV6-3	14	.	TRBJ2-5	.	CASSYSRAKETQYF	TGTGCCAGCAGTTACTCCCGCGCAAAAGAGACCCAGTACTTC
TRBV29-1	15	many	TRBJ2-1	TRBD2	CSVAWKVAGDGEQFF	TGCAGCGTTGCGTGGAAGGTAGCGGGAGATGGTGAGCAGTTCTTC
TRBV12-3/TRBV12-4	14	.	TRBJ2-7	TRBD2	CASKLAGSSYEQYF	TGTGCCAGCAAACTAGCGGGGAGCTCCTACGAGCAGTACTTC
TRBV12-3/TRBV12-4	14	few	TRBJ2-7	.	CASSLNGLGYEQYF	TGTGCCAGCAGTTTAAACGGACTGGGCTACGAGCAGTACTTC
TRBV20-1	15	many	TRBJ2-3	.	CSARDGGTGTDTQYF	TGCAGTGCTAGAGATGGAGGGACCGGGACTGATACGCAGTATTTT
TRBV12-3/TRBV12-4	14	many	TRBJ2-1	TRBD2	CASSLIAGDWEQFF	TGTGCCAGCAGTCTAATAGCGGGAGATTGGGAGCAGTTCTTC
TRBV20-1	15	many	TRBJ2-7	TRBD2	CSARDHAGGGLEQYF	TGCAGTGCTAGAGATCACGCGGGAGGGGGTTTGGAGCAGTACTTC
TRBV29-1	13	.	TRBJ1-4	TRBD1	CSVAGGTNEKLFF	TGCAGCGTGGCAGGGGGAACTAATGAAAAACTGTTTTTT
TRBV6-5	17	many	TRBJ2-1	TRBD2	CASSYAPGLAGGNEQFF	TGTGCCAGCAGTTACGCCCCGGGACTAGCGGGAGGGAATGAGCAGTTCTTC
TRBV6-2/TRBV6-3	13	.	TRBJ2-5	.	CASQDTRGETQYF	TGTGCCAGCCAGGATACCCGAGGGGAGACCCAGTACTTC
TRBV29-1	13	many	TRBJ2-7	TRBD2	CSVGTSFSYEQYF	TGCAGCGTTGGGACTAGCTTCTCCTACGAGCAGTACTTC
TRBV7-9	14	many	TRBJ1-1	.	CASSLALLGSEAFF	TGTGCCAGCAGCTTAGCGCTTTTGGGAAGTGAAGCTTTCTTT
TRBV20-1	15	once	TRBJ1-2	.	CSTSSSFRGEDGYTF	TGCAGTACTAGCTCTTCCTTTCGTGGGGAGGATGGCTACACCTTC
TRBV5-6	16	.	TRBJ2-2	.	CASSSGIGPNTGELFF	TGTGCCAGCAGCTCTGGGATAGGGCCGAACACCGGGGAGCTGTTTTTT
TRBV27	16	many	TRBJ2-7	TRBD1	CASSLSGQGLSYEQYF	TGTGCCAGCAGTTTATCGGGACAGGGCCTTTCCTACGAGCAGTACTTC
TRBV5-1	13	many	TRBJ2-7	.	CASSLEIRREQYF	TGCGCCAGCAGCTTGGAAATCCGTCGGGAGCAGTACTTC
TRBV7-8	15	many	TRBJ2-7	.	CASSLEAGLTREQYF	TGTGCCAGCAGCTTAGAGGCAGGACTTACTCGGGAGCAGTACTTC
TRBV5-1	15	.	TRBJ2-5	.	CASSFETGAAETQYF	TGCGCCAGCAGTTTCGAAACTGGGGCGGCAGAGACCCAGTACTTC